The present entry profiles one T cell receptor (beta chain) with its context. The target antigen is unknown. The PCR ran on 60 Vbeta and 13 Jbeta primers. Original analysis: An analysis that came later counted 70 million to 100 million unique TCR beta chains, 10 million to 12 million shared. Using immunoSEQ multiplex PCR, the repertoire was profiled, and TCRdb retains in-frame clones only, with some absent. The D gene and trimming were derived from the DNA, and the V and J assignments and clone size from that table. This table holds about 130,000 clones, roughly 75% found once. From germline, CDR1 is SEHNR and CDR2 FQNEAQ (reference sequence). Trimming cost V 5 bases and J 6 bases, with 14 bases left between them. This CDR3 is built from 14 residues. This specimen comes from a study of cytomegalovirus exposure and HLA in healthy donors. Study-wide points: In a later analysis, a genetic analysis reported fewer productive-TCR N-insertions in an Asian-associated ancestry cluster than the cohort average.

Sequenced sample: PBMCs. The chain combines TRBV7-9 with TRBJ1-5, with a weak D call TRBD1 (5 bases). The sequence derives from a man aged 30 to 39 in good health. CDR3 sequence reads: CASSGGQGVQPQHF. The CDR3 nucleotides read TGTGCCAGCAGCGGTGGCCAGGGTGTTCAGCCCCAGCATTTT.